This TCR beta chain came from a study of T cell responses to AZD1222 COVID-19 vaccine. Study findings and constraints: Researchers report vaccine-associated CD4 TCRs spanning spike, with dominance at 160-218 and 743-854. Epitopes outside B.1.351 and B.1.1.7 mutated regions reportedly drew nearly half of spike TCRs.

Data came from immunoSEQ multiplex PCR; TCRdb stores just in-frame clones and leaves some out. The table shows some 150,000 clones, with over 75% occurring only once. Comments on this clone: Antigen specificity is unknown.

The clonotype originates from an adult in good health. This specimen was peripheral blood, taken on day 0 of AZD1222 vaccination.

The CDR3 spells CASSYSREEGSSTDTQYF. CDR3 coding DNA: TGTGCCAGCAGTTACTCTAGGGAAGAGGGCTCTAGCACAGATACGCAGTATTTT. The V and J genes are TRBV6-2 or TRBV6-3 and TRBJ2-3; D might be TRBD2 (5 bases). CDR1 and CDR2 from the germline V gene are MNHEY and SVGEGT. Trimming pared 0 bases from V and 0 bases from J, leaving 16 bases between. This CDR3 has 18 amino acids.